A single sample is the source of the 20 T cell receptor beta chains below, sequenced in a study of T cells in Graves' hyperthyroidism and ophthalmopathy (dated by TCRdb to the late 2010s). The library came from multiplex PCR. The sample was run on an Illumina HiSeq 2000. Amplification of TCR beta CDR3 regions was carried out from RNA transcripts. The first round of RT-PCR for the TCR CDR3 was performed with the HTBI primer set and the Qiagen OneStep RT-PCR kit. TCRdb's own reprocessing of the public reads used fastp at Q25 and MiXCR and kept productive beta chains. Identical CDR3 protein sequences are pooled into one entry, listed with their most common genes and DNA. The sample includes under 400,000 distinct CDR3 sequences, with around 16% observed a single time. The top ten clones comprise about 30% of the sample. The sequenced sample consisted of blood. The receptor set was obtained from a woman between 18 and 30 years old with Graves' hyperthyroidism that later progressed to Graves' ophthalmopathy.

This clonotype was detected only a few times. The chain has TRBV9 and TRBJ2-1, with D unclear. This CDR3 region has 13 residues. Trimming stripped 1 base from V and 3 bases from J, with 5 bases between. From germline, CDR1 is SGDLS and CDR2 YYNGEE. CDR3: CASSVTDYNEQFF. CDR3 nucleotide sequence: TGTGCCAGCAGCGTAACAGACTACAATGAGCAGTTCTTC.

In this sample, this clonotype turned up many times. The V and J genes are TRBV28 and TRBJ2-7, with D unresolved. The CDR3 runs to 16 residues. Germline V lookup: CDR1 MDHEN, CDR2 SYDVKM. V lost 5 bases and J lost 0, with 17 bases in between. CDR3 coding DNA: TGTGCCAGCAGTCCACCTGGAGCTGGTCCCTCCTACGAGCAGTACTTC. Amino acid sequence: CASSPPGAGPSYEQYF.

This clonotype was counted at least ten times. The rearrangement uses TRBV12-3 or TRBV12-4 and TRBJ2-1; maybe TRBD2 (6 bases). The germline V and J ends were trimmed by 1 base and 9 bases, with 13 bases remaining between them. The CDR3 length is 14 residues. CDR3 nucleotide sequence: TGTGCCAGCAGTTTAGTCGTGACAGCGGGTGAGCAGTTCTTC. Translated, it gives CASSLVVTAGEQFF.

The V gene is TRBV9, the J gene TRBJ2-3, with 7 positions matching TRBD2. V lost 4 bases, J lost 7 bases, and 15 bases stayed unmatched. CDR1 and CDR2 (germline): SGDLS, YYNGEE. The CDR3 runs to 16 residues. The CDR3 is CASSPDPGGLRNTQYF. The CDR3 DNA reads TGTGCCAGCAGCCCAGACCCGGGGGGTCTGCGGAATACGCAGTATTTT.

There are many counts of this clonotype. V usage is TRBV6-6 and J usage is TRBJ1-2; D is undetermined. CDR3 size: 15 residues. The ends were cut back, 0 bases at V and 1 base at J, with 9 bases in the middle. Germline V gene data show CDR1 as MNHNY and CDR2 as SVGAGI (reference sequence). The CDR3 bases are TGTGCCAGCAGTTACTCCCCCGCTTATAACTATGGCTACACCTTC. Its translation is CASSYSPAYNYGYTF.

This clonotype occurred many times. The rearrangement uses TRBV10-2 and TRBJ1-2, with a tentative D call TRBD1 (6 bases). This CDR3 region has 13 residues. V lost 0 bases to trimming and J lost 8 bases, with 10 bases between them. Germline V lookup: CDR1 WSHSY, CDR2 SAAADI. The CDR3 coding sequence is TGCGCCAGCAGTGAGTCGTCGGGGGCCGGCTACACCTTC. It yields the protein CASSESSGAGYTF.

As concerns this clonotype: It may be a read error: a sequence one base away is much more abundant. The chain uses TRBV28 and TRBJ2-1, with TRBD1 matching 8 bases. Germline V gene lookup returns CDR1 MDHEN and CDR2 SYDVKM. V lost 3 bases to trimming and J lost 10 bases; unmatched junction nucleotides: 5. CDR3 length equals 13 residues. The CDR3 loop is CASSLGQEYEQFF. The CDR3 nucleotides are TGTGCCAGCAGTTTGGGACAGGAGTACGAGCAGTTCTTC.

This clonotype appeared many times. The chain links TRBV5-1 to TRBJ2-7, with 7 nucleotides matching TRBD2. The CDR3 length is 14 residues. V dropped 2 bases and J dropped 2; count of bases not matched to a gene: 4. Per germline, CDR1 SGHRS and CDR2 YFSETQ. CDR3 protein: CASSFLAVTYEQYF. In nucleotides, the CDR3 is TGCGCCAGCAGCTTCCTAGCGGTAACCTACGAGCAGTACTTC.

Of note for this clonotype: A much bigger clone sits one base away, suggesting this may be a read error. The chain links TRBV20-1 to TRBJ1-4; a possible D gene is TRBD1 (6 bases). The CDR3 consists of 14 residues. Germline V gene data show CDR1 as DFQATT and CDR2 as SNEGSKA (reference sequence). Trimming removed 6 bases at V and 6 bases at J, with 17 bases between. Here the CDR3 reads CSAPHQDSDEKLFF. CDR3 coding DNA: TGCAGTGCACCACACCAGGACAGTGATGAAAAACTGTTTTTT.

This clonotype appeared a few times. The chain employs TRBV2 and TRBJ1-3, with D unresolved. This CDR3 is 14 amino acids long. Germline CDR1 reads SNHLY; CDR2 reads FYNNEI. The V end lost 6 bases, the J end lost 0 bases, and 9 bases lay between the germline ends. DNA of the CDR3: TGTGCCAGCAGACAGTCGAGCTCTGGAAACACCATATATTTT. Its translation: CASRQSSSGNTIYF.

In this sample, this clonotype turned up many times. The chain is built from TRBV3-1 and TRBJ1-6, with D possibly matching TRBD1 (5 bases). The CDR3 is 15 residues long. With 2 bases removed from V and 5 bases from J, the gap between germline ends came to 10 bases. Per germline, CDR1 LGHDT and CDR2 YNNKEL (reference sequence). CDR3 DNA sequence: TGTGCCAGCAGCCAATTGGGGACTGATAATTCACCCCTCCACTTT. It is translated as CASSQLGTDNSPLHF.

The table lists this clonotype with many counts. CDR3 in DNA: TGTGCCAGCAGCCAGACTAGCGGGGTAAACACCGGGGAGCTGTTTTTT. Protein sequence: CASSQTSGVNTGELFF. The V call is TRBV3-1, the J call TRBJ2-2; 11 bases are shared with TRBD2. Germline trimming cut 3 bases from V and 2 bases from J; bases unmatched to any gene: 2. The CDR3 spans 16 residues. Germline loops: CDR1 LGHDT, CDR2 YNNKEL (reference sequence). Full variable domain (rest looked up from reference TRBV3-1 and TRBJ2-2): DTAVSQTPKYLVTQMGNDKSIKCEQNLGHDTMYWYKQDSKKFLKIMFSYNNKELIINETVPNRFSPKSPDKAHLNLHINSLELGDSAVYFCASSQTSGVNTGELFFGEGSRLTVL.

This clonotype came up many times. This chain connects TRBV20-1 to TRBJ2-3, with TRBD2 identical over 12 bases. The V segment lost 5 bases and the J segment 5 bases; nucleotides outside the gene matches: 8. The germline gives CDR1 DFQATT, CDR2 SNEGSKA (reference sequence). CDR3 length: 15 residues. CDR3 sequence reads: CSAPLAGGRKDTQYF. In DNA form, the CDR3 reads TGCAGTGCTCCTCTAGCGGGAGGGCGGAAAGATACGCAGTATTTT.

This clonotype was seen repeatedly, ten times or more. The chain uses TRBV3-1 and TRBJ2-7; TRBD1 matches 8 bases. Looked up from germline, CDR1 is LGHDT and CDR2 is YNNKEL (reference sequence). This CDR3 is built from 16 residues. The junction had 8 bases not matched to a gene; V was cut back by 0 bases and J by 4 bases. CDR3 DNA sequence: TGTGCCAGCAGCCAAGAGATTGGGACAGGACCGTACGAGCAGTACTTC. Translation gives CASSQEIGTGPYEQYF.

Many counts were recorded for this clonotype. The chain has TRBV28 and TRBJ2-3; TRBD2 aligns across 11 bases. Germline V CDR1 and CDR2: MDHEN, SYDVKM. CDR3 length equals 20 residues. V shed 2 bases, J shed 6 bases, and the junction held 19 bases outside the gene matches. CDR3 nucleotides: TGTGCCAGCAGTTTAACAGAGATTCCAAATAGCGGGAGGGCCAACGATACGCAGTATTTT. Translation gives CASSLTEIPNSGRANDTQYF.

This clonotype appeared many times. This CDR3 reads CASSLAGSNTEAFF. The CDR3 DNA reads TGTGCCAGCAGCTTAGCCGGGTCGAACACTGAAGCTTTCTTT. The chain joins TRBV7-9 to TRBJ1-1, with D unclear. Germline CDR1 SEHNR, CDR2 FQNEAQ (reference sequence). V lost 0 bases and J 1 base, leaving 6 bases between the germline ends. This CDR3 has 14 amino acids.

This clonotype was picked up many times. The genes are TRBV10-3 and TRBJ2-1, with D possibly called TRBD1 or TRBD2 (5 bases each). The CDR3 sequence is 16 residues long. CDR1 is ENHRY, CDR2 SYGVKD, per germline. V was pared by 6 bases and J by 6 bases, with 21 bases between. CDR3 DNA: TGTGCCATCAGCACAGACCGGGACCAGTACCCCAATGAGCAGTTCTTC. Residues: CAISTDRDQYPNEQFF.

This clonotype was picked up many times. In DNA, the CDR3 is TGCAGTGCTAGAGTTGGAGCGGGAGGAAGGCACGAGCAGTACTTC. Its protein product is CSARVGAGGRHEQYF. The V call is TRBV20-1, the J call TRBJ2-7, with 9 positions matching TRBD2. V gave up 1 base and J gave up 5 bases; unmatched junction bases: 9. The germline CDR1 and CDR2 sequences are DFQATT and SNEGSKA (reference sequence). The CDR3 contains 15 residues.

This clonotype was counted at least ten times. The chain employs TRBV5-5 and TRBJ2-7; the D call may be TRBD1 or TRBD2 (5 bases each). This CDR3 has 18 residues. Germline CDR1 is SGHKS and CDR2 is YYEKEE (reference sequence). V was pared by 0 bases and J by 7 bases, with 26 bases between. The CDR3 sequence: CASSLGGDRNGLVREQYF. Here the CDR3 DNA reads TGTGCCAGCAGCTTGGGAGGGGATCGGAACGGCTTGGTGCGAGAGCAGTACTTC.

This clonotype was seen repeatedly, ten times or more. CDR3 DNA sequence: TGTGCCAGCAGCTTGTACTGGACAGCTAACACTGAAGCTTTCTTT. Protein: CASSLYWTANTEAFF. V usage is TRBV5-8 and J usage is TRBJ1-1, with D tentatively TRBD1 (6 bases). The germline CDR1 and CDR2 sequences are SGHTS and YDEGEE. The ends were cut back, 1 base at V and 2 bases at J, with 12 bases in the middle. The CDR3 runs to 15 residues.